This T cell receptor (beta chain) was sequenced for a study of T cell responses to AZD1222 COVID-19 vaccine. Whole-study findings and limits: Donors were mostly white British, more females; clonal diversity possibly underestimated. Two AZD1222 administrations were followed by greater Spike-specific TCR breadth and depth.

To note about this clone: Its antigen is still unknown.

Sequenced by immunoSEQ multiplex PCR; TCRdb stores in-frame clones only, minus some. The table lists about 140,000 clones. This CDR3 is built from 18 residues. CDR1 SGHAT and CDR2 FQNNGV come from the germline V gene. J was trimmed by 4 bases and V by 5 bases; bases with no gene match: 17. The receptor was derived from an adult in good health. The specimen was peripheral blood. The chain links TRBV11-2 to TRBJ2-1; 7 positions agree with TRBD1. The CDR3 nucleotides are TGTGCCAGCAGCCTAGGGGTATATGGACAGGCAAAATACAATGAGCAGTTCTTC. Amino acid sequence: CASSLGVYGQAKYNEQFF.